The 17 T cell receptor beta chains in this list originate from one sample, sequenced in a study of CD8+ T cells in alopecia areata. TCR sequencing used cDNA made by reverse transcription of extracted RNA. Sequenced by immunoSEQ multiplex PCR; TCRdb stores in-frame clones only, minus some. Among under 300,000 clones listed, 60% were seen once. The treatment is: oral pan-JAK inhibitor, 5-10 mg twice daily. The sample was CD4+ T cells sorted from blood, taken at week 52, from a patient treated with tofacitinib. These receptors all stem from a human donor with alopecia areata.

J is TRBJ2-5 and V is TRBV5-4, with D unclear. Per the germline V gene, CDR1 is SGHNT and CDR2 is YYREEE (reference sequence). V lost 4 bases, J lost 5 bases, and 15 bases lay in between. The CDR3 has 14 amino acids. As DNA, the CDR3 is TGTGCCAGCAGCCCTGCCTCTAGGACGGAGACCCAGTACTTC. Translating gives CASSPASRTETQYF.

This clone appeared a few times. The V gene is TRBV5-4, the J gene TRBJ2-5; D ambiguous. Germline CDR1 is SGHNT and CDR2 is YYREEE (reference sequence). V lost 2 bases, J lost 5 bases, and 10 bases lay in between. The CDR3 has 13 amino acids. CDR3 nucleotides: TGTGCCAGCAGCTTACGACACGGGGAGACCCAGTACTTC. Its protein is CASSLRHGETQYF.

This chain links TRBV2 with TRBJ1-5; D unclear. V gave up 3 bases and J gave up 2 bases, with 14 bases separating them. The CDR3 is 16 residues long. CDR1 is SNHLY, CDR2 FYNNEI, per germline. The CDR3 reads CASSDRALAGNQPQHF. The CDR3 DNA follows: TGTGCCAGCAGTGATAGAGCACTGGCGGGCAATCAGCCCCAGCATTTT.

V and J are TRBV10-2 and TRBJ2-7; a weak D match, TRBD1 (5 bases). The length of the CDR3 is 15 residues. CDR1 and CDR2 from the germline V gene are WSHSY and SAAADI. Between the trimmed V and J ends, which lost 2 bases and 3 bases, there was a span of 14 bases. The CDR3 is CASSEGKGLGYEQYF. As DNA, the CDR3 is TGCGCCAGCAGTGAGGGCAAGGGGCTAGGCTACGAGCAGTACTTC.

This chain uses TRBV5-1 with TRBJ2-5; D perhaps matches TRBD2 (5 bases). Germline loops: CDR1 SGHRS, CDR2 YFSETQ. This CDR3 comprises 16 residues. Trimming stripped 0 bases from V and 3 bases from J, with 15 bases between. The CDR3 reads CASSLVERRGKETQYF. CDR3 bases: TGCGCCAGCAGCTTGGTGGAACGACGGGGAAAAGAGACCCAGTACTTC.

The rearrangement links TRBV4-3 to TRBJ1-5; TRBD1 might be the D (5 bases). Trimming cost V 1 base and J 4 bases, with 11 bases left between them. The CDR3 is made up of 15 amino acids. CDR1 and CDR2 from the germline V gene are LGHNA and YSLEER. The CDR3 loop is CASSQGYRQNQPQHF. For the CDR3, the DNA is TGCGCCAGCAGCCAAGGCTACAGGCAGAATCAGCCCCAGCATTTT.

The chain is built from TRBV4-3 and TRBJ2-3, with TRBD2 matching over 9 bases. Germline CDR1 LGHNA, CDR2 YSLEER. V lost 8 bases to trimming and J lost 2 bases; unmatched junction nucleotides: 5. The CDR3 extends over 14 amino acids. CDR3 sequence (DNA): TGCGCCAGCTCGCGGGGGGGCATCACAGATACGCAGTATTTT. It yields the protein CASSRGGITDTQYF.

This clone was picked up a small number of times. Other DNA sequences in this specimen translate into the identical CDR3. CDR3 sequence (DNA): TGTGCCAGCTCACCACCCTCCAGCTACGAGCAGTACTTC. It specifies CASSPPSSYEQYF. The rearrangement joins TRBV18 to TRBJ2-7; D gene ambiguous. From germline, CDR1 is KGHSH and CDR2 LQKENI. The CDR3 covers 13 residues. Trimming removed 0 bases from V and 3 bases from J, with 6 bases in between.

To note about this clone: Mismatch with germline at one junction end may stem from a read error. The V and J genes are TRBV6-5 and TRBJ1-6; no clear D. CDR1 is MNHEY and CDR2 is SVGAGI in the germline V gene. This CDR3 is 16 amino acids long. The CDR3 loop is CASSYSKAAYNSPLHF. The CDR3 coding sequence is TGTGCCAGCAGTTACTCGAAAGCCGCCTACAATTCACCCCTCCACTTT.

This clone was observed once. This chain links TRBV7-2 with TRBJ1-5; the D is unclear. V was cut by 1 base and J by 5 bases, with 3 bases left in between. Germline assignment: CDR1 SGHTA and CDR2 FQGNSA. This CDR3 comprises 12 residues. The CDR3 DNA follows: TGTGCCAGCAGCTTAGGGGATCAGCCCCAGCATTTT. Protein sequence: CASSLGDQPQHF.

This chain uses TRBV29-1 with TRBJ2-3; 13 nucleotides match TRBD2. V shed 5 bases, J shed 6 bases, and the junction held 8 bases outside the gene matches. This CDR3 spans 15 amino acids. Germline CDR1 reads SQVTM; CDR2 reads ANQGSEA. The CDR3 spells CSVPPTSGGSDTQYF. The CDR3 DNA sequence: TGCAGCGTTCCGCCGACTAGCGGGGGGTCGGATACGCAGTATTTT.

V gene TRBV4-2 combines with J gene TRBJ2-1, with D perhaps matching TRBD2 (5 bases). The germline gives CDR1 LGHNA, CDR2 YNFKEQ. CDR3 length: 18 residues. V lost 0 bases, J lost 0 bases, and 15 bases lay in between. CDR3 sequence reads: CASSQDSSWDSSYNEQFF. CDR3 sequence (DNA): TGTGCCAGCAGCCAAGATTCTAGCTGGGATAGCTCCTACAATGAGCAGTTCTTC.

V and J are TRBV2 and TRBJ2-4; D remains unclear. Per germline, CDR1 SNHLY and CDR2 FYNNEI. V gave up 6 bases and J gave up 8 bases, with 14 bases separating them. The CDR3 covers 13 residues. CDR3 bases: TGTGCCAGCAGAGTGGACGGGTGGGACATTCAGTACTTC. This translates into CASRVDGWDIQYF.

Remarks on this clone: This sample includes further DNA sequences coding for the same CDR3. The V and J genes are TRBV19 and TRBJ1-3, with TRBD1 as a possible D gene (6 bases). The V end was cut by 6 bases, the J end by 1 base, with 13 bases between. In germline, CDR1 is LNHDA, CDR2 SQIVND (reference sequence). The CDR3 consists of 15 residues. CDR3 amino acids: CASSLTGISGNTIYF. The CDR3 DNA sequence: TGTGCCAGTAGCCTGACAGGCATTTCTGGAAACACCATATATTTT.

This clone occurred once. The CDR3 spells CSVEGAEETQYF. The DNA for the CDR3 is TGCAGCGTTGAGGGGGCAGAAGAGACCCAGTACTTC. The chain joins TRBV29-1 to TRBJ2-5; possible D gene TRBD1, 6 bases. Trimming stripped 3 bases from V and 3 bases from J, with 8 bases between. CDR3 size: 12 residues. CDR1 is SQVTM, CDR2 ANQGSEA, per germline.

This clone has a handful of counts. The chain couples TRBV30 to TRBJ1-1, with TRBD1 matching 9 bases. This CDR3 has 12 residues. Germline assignment: CDR1 GTSNPN and CDR2 SVGIG (reference sequence). V gave up 5 bases and J gave up 8 bases; unmatched junction bases: 6. The CDR3: CAWLQGAREAFF. The CDR3 nucleotides read TGTGCCTGGCTACAGGGGGCAAGAGAAGCTTTCTTT.

The chain couples TRBV5-4 to TRBJ1-5, with D unresolved. Per germline, CDR1 SGHNT and CDR2 YYREEE (reference sequence). Trimming shortened V by 0 bases and J by 5 bases, and 18 bases separated the two germline ends. CDR3 length: 17 residues. CDR3 nucleotides: TGTGCCAGCAGCTTGGATCGGGGTCTTGCTACAGATCAGCCCCAGCATTTT. As protein: CASSLDRGLATDQPQHF.